This is a list of T cell receptor beta chains from one sample in a study of blood T cell repertoires in COVID-19. Some clones are missing from TCRdb's copy, which holds only in-frame ones; the method was immunoSEQ multiplex PCR. The data hold 130,000 or so clones, with 70% to 90% observed a single time. Material: peripheral blood. The receptors were sampled from a human donor in a cohort sampled during active COVID-19. Both conserved end residues are part of each CDR3. D genes are given only for firm matches. Some rows mark clone size as missing; the rest say once, few, many or name a class of expanded clone.

>TRBV6-4|-|TRBJ1-1|-
CASSERHLNTEAFF
TGTGCCAGCAGTGAAAGACACCTGAACACTGAAGCTTTCTTT
>TRBV10-3|-|TRBJ2-2|-
CAARVDAGNTGELFF
TGTGCCGCGCGAGTCGACGCGGGCAACACCGGGGAGCTGTTTTTT
>TRBV24-1|-|TRBJ2-1|TRBD2
CATSDLSGRGGNNEQFF
TGTGCCACCAGTGACCTTAGCGGGAGGGGCGGGAACAATGAGCAGTTCTTC
>TRBV3-1/TRBV3-2|once|TRBJ2-7|TRBD1
CASSPTYAGTGSYEQYF
TGTGCCAGCAGCCCTACCTATGCCGGGACAGGGAGTTACGAGCAGTACTTC
>TRBV14|-|TRBJ1-1|TRBD1
CASSQYRGYTEAFF
TGTGCCAGCAGCCAGTACAGGGGGTACACTGAAGCTTTCTTT
>TRBV3-1/TRBV3-2|-|TRBJ2-6|-
CASSRDKSSGANVLTF
TGTGCCAGCAGCCGGGACAAGAGCTCTGGGGCCAACGTCCTGACTTTC
>TRBV6-6|-|TRBJ2-3|TRBD2
CASRTGTSGTDTQYF
TGTGCCAGCAGAACCGGGACTAGCGGCACAGATACGCAGTATTTT
>TRBV9|-|TRBJ1-2|-
CASSVATSGSGAYGYTF
TGTGCCAGCAGCGTAGCTACTTCAGGAAGTGGTGCCTATGGCTACACCTTC
>TRBV6-6|-|TRBJ1-1|-
CASTEMETANTEAFF
TGTGCCAGCACCGAGATGGAGACAGCTAACACTGAAGCTTTCTTT
>TRBV2|-|TRBJ2-1|-
CASSEGAMGLPGKDHEQFF
TGTGCCAGCAGTGAGGGGGCCATGGGACTACCCGGGAAGGACCATGAGCAGTTCTTC
>TRBV27|-|TRBJ1-1|-
CASSQRPSRDEAFF
TGTGCCAGCAGTCAGCGGCCCAGCAGAGATGAAGCTTTCTTT
>TRBV6-6|once|TRBJ2-7|TRBD1
CASTWTGGSYEQYF
TGTGCCAGCACCTGGACAGGGGGCTCCTACGAGCAGTACTTC
>TRBV15|-|TRBJ2-3|-
CATSTGGLRDTQYF
TGTGCCACCAGCACAGGGGGGCTGAGGGATACGCAGTATTTT